This T cell receptor (beta chain) was captured by sequencing in a study of blood T cell repertoires in COVID-19. Study as a whole: Samples representing acute and convalescent COVID-19 were sourced from the United States, Italy and Spain.

Method: immunoSEQ multiplex PCR; TCRdb's copy keeps in-frame clones and lacks some. The table lists tens of thousands of clones, roughly 88% of them singletons. V dropped 8 bases and J dropped 7; count of bases not matched to a gene: 7. Germline assignment: CDR1 LNHDA and CDR2 SQIVND (reference sequence). This CDR3 comprises 12 residues. The receptor's source is a man younger than 45 with acute or convalescent COVID-19. This sequence joins TRBV19 and TRBJ1-2; 7 bases agree with TRBD1. The sequenced sample was peripheral blood. CDR3 nucleotide sequence: TGTGCCAGTTCCCCGGCAGGGGGTGGCTACACCTTC. As protein: CASSPAGGGYTF.